This entry features one TCR beta chain sequence. This clone showed up just once. Its antigen specificity is not known. No base-level quality is on record; no much larger clone is a single base apart. At the DNA level, this CDR3 is encoded by other sequences in the same sample as well. The immunoSEQ Assay, a bias-controlled multiplex PCR, was used to amplify TCRbeta CDR3 regions from genomic DNA. For the original study's pipeline: Within the assay, amplification of reference gene primers was used to estimate how many nucleated cells each sample contained. Sequence reads were collapsed and filtered to measure the absolute abundance of every unique TCRbeta CDR3 rearrangement. For each sample, productive Simpson clonality was calculated as the square root of Simpson's diversity index over productive rearrangements. TCRdb took over this immuneACCESS table, retaining in-frame rearrangements with V and J assigned. Such tables are incomplete; in checked studies, under half of the missing clones stem from an unresolved V gene, and the remainder is unexplained. D and trimming were read from the DNA, whereas the V and J calls and clone size are those reported in that table. The sample table holds 200,000 or so clones, of which less than 85% were seen once. Around 1.8% of the sample is held by the ten biggest clonotypes.

This entry comes from a study of blood T cell repertoires in COVID-19 (TCRdb year 2020). With regard to the full study: Collaborator samples came from the United States, Italy and Spain and covered acute and convalescent phases of COVID-19. The prospective study material was composed of cDNA or gDNA derived from T cells, B-cell-depleted T cells, or PBMCs. Subjects who had been exposed to COVID-19, were actively infected with it, or had recovered from it provided the deeply sampled blood TCRbeta repertoires that made up the dataset. The repertoires were made available in a free public database intended to serve as a resource for research on the immune response to SARS-CoV-2. Samples were obtained from the ongoing ImmuneRACE study (first 160 participants) and from 950 to 1,500 subjects provided by 6 global collaborators. Sample metadata almost always included a de-identified subject ID, COVID-19 status, age in years and sex. Where available, HLA class I and class II types were taken from metadata supplied by the sample provider and were not determined by assay-based typing.

Summary of the overall study and its limitations: Clinical and demographic metadata were provided uncurated, with the amount varying by source and participant.

Participants in the prospective study were enrolled through a virtual design, were aged about 18 to 90 years, and lived in under 25 United States geographic areas. To assign participants to cohorts, the prospective study relied on clinical history that participants themselves reported in a screening survey and a study questionnaire. ImmuneRACE Cohort 3 recovered participants were defined by two consecutive negative NP/OP PCR tests, healthcare professional clearance, or symptom resolution. In the prospective study, mobile phlebotomists collected whole blood, serum and a nasopharyngeal or oropharyngeal swab from each participant. Over a roughly 2-month period, participants in the prospective study had the option of providing additional blood draws and questionnaires. Before DNA extraction, blood samples from the prospective study were shipped at room temperature or frozen. The sequenced material came from PBMCs or T cells enriched from blood (not recorded which). This clonotype originated in a man between 60 and 75 years old who had recovered from COVID-19.

The nucleotide sequence is TGTGCCAGTAGTCGGGGAGGAGGGAATCAGCCCCAGCATTTT. The resulting protein is CASSRGGGNQPQHF. The chain uses TRBV19 and TRBJ1-5, with the D gene too uncertain to name. The CDR3 has 14 amino acids, counting the end cysteine and phenylalanine. Only CDR3 DNA remains: 42 bases, in frame from the first base. The germline V gene (reference sequence) supplies CDR1 LNHDA and CDR2 SQIVND. V and J lose 5 bases and 4 bases, and a span of 12 bases separates them.